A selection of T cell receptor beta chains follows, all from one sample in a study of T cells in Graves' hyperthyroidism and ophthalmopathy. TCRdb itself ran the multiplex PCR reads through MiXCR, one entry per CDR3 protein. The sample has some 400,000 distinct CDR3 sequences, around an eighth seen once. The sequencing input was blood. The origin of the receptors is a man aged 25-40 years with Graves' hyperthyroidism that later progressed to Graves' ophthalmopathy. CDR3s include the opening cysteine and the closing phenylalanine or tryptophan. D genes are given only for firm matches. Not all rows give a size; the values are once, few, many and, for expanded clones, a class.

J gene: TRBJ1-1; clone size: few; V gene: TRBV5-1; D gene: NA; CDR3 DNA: TGCGCCAGCAGCCATGGGAGGGGCCGGACTGAAGCTTTCTTT; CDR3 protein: CASSHGRGRTEAFF
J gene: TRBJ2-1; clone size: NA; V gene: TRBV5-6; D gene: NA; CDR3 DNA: TGTGCCAGCAGCAACGTCCTGGACGGGCAGTTCTTC; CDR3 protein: CASSNVLDGQFF
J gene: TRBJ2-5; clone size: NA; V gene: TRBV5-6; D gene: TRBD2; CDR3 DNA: TGTGCCAGCAGCTCTCCGACTAGCGGGGGGGCCTTGGAGACCCAGTACTTC; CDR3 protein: CASSSPTSGGALETQYF
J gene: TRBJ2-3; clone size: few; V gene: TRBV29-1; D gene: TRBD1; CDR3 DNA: TGCAGCGTTGATGCAGGGGGCCCCATCGATACGCAGTATTTT; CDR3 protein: CSVDAGGPIDTQYF
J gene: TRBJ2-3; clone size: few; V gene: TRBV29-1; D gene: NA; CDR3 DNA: TGCAGCGTTGGCGTGGACGGCACAGATACGCAGTATTTT; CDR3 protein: CSVGVDGTDTQYF
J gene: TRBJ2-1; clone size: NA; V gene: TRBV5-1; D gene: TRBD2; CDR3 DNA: TGCGCCAGCAGAACTAGCGGTAGCTCCTACAATGAGCAGTTCTTC; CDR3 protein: CASRTSGSSYNEQFF
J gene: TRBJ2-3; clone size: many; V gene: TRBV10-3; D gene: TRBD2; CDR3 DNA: TGTGCCATCAGTGAGTCGGTCCTAGCGGATAGCACAGATACGCAGTATTTT; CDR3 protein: CAISESVLADSTDTQYF
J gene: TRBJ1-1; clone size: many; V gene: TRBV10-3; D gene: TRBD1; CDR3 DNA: TGTGCCATCAGTGACAGGGGGGACACTGAAGCTTTCTTT; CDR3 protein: CAISDRGDTEAFF
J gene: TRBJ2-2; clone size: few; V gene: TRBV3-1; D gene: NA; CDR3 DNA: TGTGCCAGCAGCCGGGCAAAGAACACCGGGGAGCTGTTTTTT; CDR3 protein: CASSRAKNTGELFF
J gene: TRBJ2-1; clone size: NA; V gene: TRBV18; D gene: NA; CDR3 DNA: TGTGCCAGCTCACCTTACTCGGCGGGGACACCAGGAAATGAGCAGTTCTTC; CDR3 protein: CASSPYSAGTPGNEQFF
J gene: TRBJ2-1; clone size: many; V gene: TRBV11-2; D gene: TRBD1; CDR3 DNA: TGTGCCAGCAGCATTATACAGGGGCGGGATGAGCAGTTCTTC; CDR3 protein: CASSIIQGRDEQFF
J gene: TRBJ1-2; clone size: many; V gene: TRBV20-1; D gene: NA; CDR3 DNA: TGCAGTGCTAGTTCTACTAACTATGGCTACACCTTC; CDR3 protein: CSASSTNYGYTF
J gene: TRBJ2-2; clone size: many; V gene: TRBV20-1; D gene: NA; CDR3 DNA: TGCAGTGCTAGACAGGGGAGCACCGGGGAGCTGTTTTTT; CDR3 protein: CSARQGSTGELFF
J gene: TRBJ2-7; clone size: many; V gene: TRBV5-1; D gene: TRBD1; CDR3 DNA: TGCGCCAGCAGAAGACAGGGGGCGTTTAGGAACTACGACGAGCAGTACTTC; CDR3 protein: CASRRQGAFRNYDEQYF
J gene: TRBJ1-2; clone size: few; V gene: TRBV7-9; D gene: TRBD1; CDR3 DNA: TGTGCCAGCAGCTTAGGACGGACAGGGGAAGGCTACACCTTC; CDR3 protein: CASSLGRTGEGYTF
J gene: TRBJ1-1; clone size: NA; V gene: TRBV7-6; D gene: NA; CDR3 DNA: TGTGCCAGCAGCTTAAAAGTGGACGGGAACACTGAAGCTTTCTTT; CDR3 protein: CASSLKVDGNTEAFF
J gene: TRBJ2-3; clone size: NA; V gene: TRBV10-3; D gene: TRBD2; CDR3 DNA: TGTGCCATCGGTTCAGGGACTAGCGGGGGAAATGCTCATGGAGATACGCAGTATTTT; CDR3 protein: CAIGSGTSGGNAHGDTQYF
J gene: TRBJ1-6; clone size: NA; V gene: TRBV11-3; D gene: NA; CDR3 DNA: TGTGTCAGCAGCCAGGGCGATTCACCCCTCCACTTT; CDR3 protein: CVSSQGDSPLHF
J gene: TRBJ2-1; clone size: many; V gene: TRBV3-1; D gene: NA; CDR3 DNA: TGTGCCAGCAGCCGCGGATTCGATGAGCAGTTCTTC; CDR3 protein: CASSRGFDEQFF
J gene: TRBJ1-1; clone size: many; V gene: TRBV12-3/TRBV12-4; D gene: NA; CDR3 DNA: TGTGCCAGCAGTGATGACAGGAACACTGAAGCTTTCTTT; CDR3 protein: CASSDDRNTEAFF
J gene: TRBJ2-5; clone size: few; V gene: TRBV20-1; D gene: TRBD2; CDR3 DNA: TGCAGTGCTAGACTAGCGGGGGGTGGAGAGACCCAGTACTTC; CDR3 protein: CSARLAGGGETQYF
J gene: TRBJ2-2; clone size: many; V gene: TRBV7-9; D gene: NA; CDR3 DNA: TGTGCCAGCAGCTCCAGGGAAGGCGGGGAGCTGTTTTTT; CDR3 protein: CASSSREGGELFF
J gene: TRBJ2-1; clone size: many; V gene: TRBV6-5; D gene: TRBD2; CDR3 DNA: TGTGCCAGCAGTTACTCGACTAGCGGACTCAATGAGCAGTTCTTC; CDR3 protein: CASSYSTSGLNEQFF
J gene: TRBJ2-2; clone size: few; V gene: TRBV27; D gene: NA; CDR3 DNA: TGTGCCAGCAGTTTATTAGGGAGTGAAGCCGGGGAGCTGTTTTTT; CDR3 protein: CASSLLGSEAGELFF
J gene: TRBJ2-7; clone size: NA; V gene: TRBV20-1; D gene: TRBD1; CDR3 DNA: TGCAGTGCAACCCGGGACAGGGGTACCCACGAGCAGTACTTC; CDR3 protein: CSATRDRGTHEQYF
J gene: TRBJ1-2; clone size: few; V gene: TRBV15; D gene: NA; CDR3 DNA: TGTACCACCAGCAGGCCAAGGGGGGCGGATGGCTACACCTTC; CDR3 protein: CTTSRPRGADGYTF
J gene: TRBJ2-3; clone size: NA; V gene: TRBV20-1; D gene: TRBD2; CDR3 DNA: TGCAGTGCTAGACTACTAGCGGGGGATACGCAGTATTTT; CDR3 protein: CSARLLAGDTQYF
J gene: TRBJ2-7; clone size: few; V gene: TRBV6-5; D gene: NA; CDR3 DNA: TGTGCCAGCAGTTACTCCACAGGGTCAACCTACGAGCAGTACTTC; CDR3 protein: CASSYSTGSTYEQYF
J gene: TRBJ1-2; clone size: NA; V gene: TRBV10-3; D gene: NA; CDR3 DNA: TGTGCCATTTCATCAGGGGATGGCTACACCTTC; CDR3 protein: CAISSGDGYTF
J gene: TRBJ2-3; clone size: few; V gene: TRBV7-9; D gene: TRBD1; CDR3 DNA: TGTGCCAGCGTTAGAGGGACAGGGGAAGATACGCAGTATTTT; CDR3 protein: CASVRGTGEDTQYF
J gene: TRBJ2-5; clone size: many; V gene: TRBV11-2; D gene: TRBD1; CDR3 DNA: TGTGCCAGCAGCCCCGGGACAGGGGCACAGACCCAGTACTTC; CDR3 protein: CASSPGTGAQTQYF
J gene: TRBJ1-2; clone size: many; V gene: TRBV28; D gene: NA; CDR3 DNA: TGTGCCAGCTTCCAGGGGACCTATGGCTACACCTTC; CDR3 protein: CASFQGTYGYTF
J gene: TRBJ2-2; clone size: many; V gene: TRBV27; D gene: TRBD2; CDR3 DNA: TGTGCCAGCAGTCCAAGGACTAGCGGGGACACCGGGGAGCTGTTTTTT; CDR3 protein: CASSPRTSGDTGELFF
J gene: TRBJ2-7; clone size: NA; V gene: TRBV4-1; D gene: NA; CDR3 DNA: TGCGCCAGCAGCCAAAGAACGCAGGGGTCCTACGAGCAGTACTTC; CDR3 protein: CASSQRTQGSYEQYF
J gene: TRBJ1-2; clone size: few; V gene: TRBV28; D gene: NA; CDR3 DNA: TGTGCCAGCAGTTTACAAGCCTTGGGCTACACCTTC; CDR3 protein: CASSLQALGYTF
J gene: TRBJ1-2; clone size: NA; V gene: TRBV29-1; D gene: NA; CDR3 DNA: TGCAGCGTTGCGTCAGGGTCTGGCTACACCTTC; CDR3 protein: CSVASGSGYTF
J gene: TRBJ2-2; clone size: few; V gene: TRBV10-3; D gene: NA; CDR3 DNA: TGTGCCACCAAGGGGTCCACAGGGAAGAACACCGGGGAGCTGTTTTTT; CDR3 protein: CATKGSTGKNTGELFF
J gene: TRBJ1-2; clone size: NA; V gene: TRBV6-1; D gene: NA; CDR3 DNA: TGTGCCAGCATCTCTAACCGGGGGGCCTATGGCTACACCTTC; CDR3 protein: CASISNRGAYGYTF
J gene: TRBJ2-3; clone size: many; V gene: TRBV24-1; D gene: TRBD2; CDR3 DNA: TGTGCCACCGGGGGGACAGATAGCGGGGGGGCCTATACGCAGTATTTT; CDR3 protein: CATGGTDSGGAYTQYF
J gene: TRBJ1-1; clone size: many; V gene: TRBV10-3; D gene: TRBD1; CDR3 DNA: TGTGCCATCAGTGAGTCCAGAGTGGGACAGGCGAACACTGAAGCTTTCTTT; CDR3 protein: CAISESRVGQANTEAFF
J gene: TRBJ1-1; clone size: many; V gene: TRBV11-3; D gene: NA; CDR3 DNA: TGTGCCAGCAGCTTATCGCTGGGGGGCACTGAAGCTTTCTTT; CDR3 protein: CASSLSLGGTEAFF
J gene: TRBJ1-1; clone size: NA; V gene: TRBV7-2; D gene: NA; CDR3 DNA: TGTGCCAGCAGCCCCGCAGTCTACACTGAAGCTTTCTTT; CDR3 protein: CASSPAVYTEAFF
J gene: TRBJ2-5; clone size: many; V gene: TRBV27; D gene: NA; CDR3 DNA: TGTGCCAGCAGTTTACGGTCAGGGGAAGGTGCAAGGGAGACCCAGTACTTC; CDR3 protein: CASSLRSGEGARETQYF
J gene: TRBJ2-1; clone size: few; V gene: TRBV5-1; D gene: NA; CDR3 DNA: TGCGCCAGCAGCCTCTGGTGGGGAACAAACAATGAGCAGTTCTTC; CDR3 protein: CASSLWWGTNNEQFF
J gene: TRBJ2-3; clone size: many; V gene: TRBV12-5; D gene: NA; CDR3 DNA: TGTGCTAGTGGTTTTGCTCTAGCCGAGGATACGCAGTATTTT; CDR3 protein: CASGFALAEDTQYF
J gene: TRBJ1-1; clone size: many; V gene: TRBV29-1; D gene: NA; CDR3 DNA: TGCAGCGTTGAGGCCCAGGGCGGGACTGAAGCTTTCTTT; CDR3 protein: CSVEAQGGTEAFF
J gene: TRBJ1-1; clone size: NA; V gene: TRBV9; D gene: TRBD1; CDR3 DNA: TGTGCCAGCAGCCAAGGGACAGGGAGGGACACTGAAGCTTTCTTT; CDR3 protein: CASSQGTGRDTEAFF
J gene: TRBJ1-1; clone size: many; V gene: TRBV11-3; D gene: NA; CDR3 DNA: TGTGCCAGCAGCTTTGAACGACGGAACACTGAAGCTTTCTTT; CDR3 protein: CASSFERRNTEAFF
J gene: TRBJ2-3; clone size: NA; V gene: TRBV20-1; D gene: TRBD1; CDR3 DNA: TGCAGTGCAGAGAGACAGGGCGCAGATACGCAGTATTTT; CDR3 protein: CSAERQGADTQYF
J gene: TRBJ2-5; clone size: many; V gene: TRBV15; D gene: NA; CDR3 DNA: TGTGCCACCAGCAGGGCAGATCAAGAGACCCAGTACTTC; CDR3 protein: CATSRADQETQYF
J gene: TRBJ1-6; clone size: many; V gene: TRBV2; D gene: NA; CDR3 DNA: TGTGCCAGCAGTGACCCGGGAGAGGGGTCGTATAATTCACCCCTCCACTTT; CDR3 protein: CASSDPGEGSYNSPLHF
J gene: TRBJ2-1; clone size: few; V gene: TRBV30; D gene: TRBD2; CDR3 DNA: TGTGCCTGGTGCGGGGGGCCTTACAATGAGCAGTTCTTC; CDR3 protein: CAWCGGPYNEQFF
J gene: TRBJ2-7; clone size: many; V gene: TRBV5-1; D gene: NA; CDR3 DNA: TGCGCCAGCAGCCACTCGTGGAATAGGGGCTACGAGCAGTACTTC; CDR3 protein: CASSHSWNRGYEQYF
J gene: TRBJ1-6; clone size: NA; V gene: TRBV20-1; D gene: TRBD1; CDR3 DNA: TGCAGTGCGGCCGAACAGGGGAGGAGTAATTCACCCCTCCACTTT; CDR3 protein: CSAAEQGRSNSPLHF
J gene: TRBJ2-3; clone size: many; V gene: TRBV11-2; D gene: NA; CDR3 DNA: TGTGCCAGCGGGGGAAATACAGATACGCAGTATTTT; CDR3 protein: CASGGNTDTQYF
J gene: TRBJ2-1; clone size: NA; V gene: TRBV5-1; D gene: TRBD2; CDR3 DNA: TGCGCCAGCAGCCAAAGCGGGGGCGATTACAATGAGCAGTTCTTC; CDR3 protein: CASSQSGGDYNEQFF
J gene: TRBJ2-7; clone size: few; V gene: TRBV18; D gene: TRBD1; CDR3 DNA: TGTGCCAGCTCACCGGCCGGGACAGCTATCACCTACGAGCAGTACTTC; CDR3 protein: CASSPAGTAITYEQYF
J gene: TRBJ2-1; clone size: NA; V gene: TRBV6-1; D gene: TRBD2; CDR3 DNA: TGTGCCAGCAGAGCGGGGGTCTCCTACAATGAGCAGTTCTTC; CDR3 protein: CASRAGVSYNEQFF